The following is a T cell receptor (beta chain) sequence with its context. What it recognizes is unknown. TCRdb redid the calling of the reads with MiXCR, one entry per CDR3 protein. The table shows under 200,000 distinct CDR3 sequences, with roughly 30% occurring only once. The sample originates from a study of T cell repertoires in cytomegalovirus infection. As for the study in general: Public TCR beta signatures marked donors with CMV infection and the matching HLA.

Findings and caveats of the study: There were carriers of CMV plus the relevant HLA, and cumulative public TCR beta family frequency identified them. CMV-specific HLA-C-restricted TCR beta clonotypes dominated the ex vivo response.

This CDR3 is 19 amino acids long. V gave up 3 bases and J gave up 1 base; unmatched junction bases: 10. Germline CDR1 is MNHEY and CDR2 is SMNVEV (reference sequence). The clonotype comes from a human donor in good health (CMV status not recorded). Some clones in this sample may be carry-over from other donors' samples. The chain carries TRBV27 and TRBJ2-1; 12 bases line up with TRBD1. Specimen: PBMCs. CDR3 sequence reads: CASSFSGQGARFSYNEQFF. Here the CDR3 DNA reads TGTGCCAGCAGTTTTTCGGGACAGGGGGCGCGGTTTTCCTACAATGAGCAGTTCTTC.